This entry lists 28 T cell receptor beta chains sequenced from one sample in a study of T-cell reconstitution after alpha-beta-depleted transplantation in children. The TCRbeta library was prepared with unique molecular identifiers. One entry per CDR3 protein results from TCRdb running MiXCR on the PCR reads. The table records around 340,000 distinct CDR3 sequences, less than 15% of them present only once. Material: PBMCs, obtained from the stem cell graft. The receptors here all came from a human donor who donated a stem cell graft to a child with Fanconi anemia.

In this sample, this clonotype turned up many times. An end of the junction differs from the germline gene, which may be a read error. The chain recombines TRBV7-7 with TRBJ2-3; no clear D. This CDR3 has 13 residues. CDR1 is SSHAT, CDR2 FNYEAQ, per germline (reference sequence). The CDR3 sequence: CASSFQLTDTQYF. CDR3 in DNA: TGTGCTAGCAGCTTTCAGCTCACAGATACGCAGTATTTT.

This clonotype was seen repeatedly, ten times or more. The rearrangement joins TRBV2 to TRBJ2-3; TRBD2 is a possible D gene (5 bases). The CDR3 loop spans 14 amino acids. V was clipped by 3 bases and J by 3 bases, with 10 bases between them. The germline gives CDR1 SNHLY, CDR2 FYNNEI. CDR3 residues: CASSEIGVTDTQYF. The CDR3 DNA reads TGTGCCAGCAGTGAGATCGGGGTTACAGATACGCAGTATTTT.

The chain uses TRBV19 and TRBJ2-3; D possibly corresponds to TRBD1 (5 bases). Germline CDR1 LNHDA, CDR2 SQIVND (reference sequence). Trimming removed 1 base at V and 1 base at J, with 12 bases between. The CDR3 sequence is 16 residues long. CDR3 DNA: TGTGCCAGTAGTATAGGAGGTCAGGGTCGCACAGATACGCAGTATTTT. Residues: CASSIGGQGRTDTQYF.

This clonotype was picked up a small number of times. The rearrangement joins TRBV5-1 to TRBJ1-4; TRBD1 might be the D (5 bases). This CDR3 spans 14 amino acids. In germline, CDR1 is SGHRS, CDR2 YFSETQ. Trimming removed 1 base from V and 3 bases from J, with 7 bases in between. The CDR3 region has the DNA TGCGCCAGCAGCTTGTGGGGGTCTAATGAAAAACTGTTTTTT. Translating gives CASSLWGSNEKLFF.

This clonotype has more than one count but fewer than ten. The rearrangement links TRBV5-1 to TRBJ2-7; the D is unclear. CDR1 is SGHRS and CDR2 is YFSETQ in the germline V gene. The CDR3 is made up of 15 amino acids. V shed 7 bases and J shed 2 bases, with 19 bases lying between them. The CDR3 loop reads CASQPRPVGTYEQYF. The CDR3 nucleotides read TGCGCCAGCCAACCCCGCCCGGTAGGGACCTACGAGCAGTACTTC.

This clonotype came up a few times. J is TRBJ2-7 and V is TRBV5-1; no reliable D call. This CDR3 is built from 15 residues. Germline V CDR1 and CDR2: SGHRS, YFSETQ. Between the trimmed V and J ends, which lost 0 bases and 0 bases, there was a span of 10 bases. The chain's CDR3 is CASSLEGSNSYEQYF. In nucleotides, the CDR3 is TGCGCCAGCAGCTTGGAGGGTAGTAACTCCTACGAGCAGTACTTC. Filled out from reference TRBV5-1 and TRBJ2-7, the complete variable domain reads KAGVTQTPRYLIKTRGQQVTLSCSPISGHRSVSWYQQTPGQGLQFLFEYFSETQRNKGNFPGRFSGRQFSNSRSEMNVSTLELGDSALYLCASSLEGSNSYEQYFGPGTRLTVT.

The CDR3 sequence is CASSGQPLYEQYF. The DNA of the CDR3 is TGTGCCAGTAGCGGACAACCTCTCTACGAGCAGTACTTC. The genes are TRBV2 and TRBJ2-7; a possible D gene is TRBD2 (6 bases). The CDR3 sequence is 13 residues long. Trimming stripped 9 bases from V and 3 bases from J, with 15 bases between. The germline CDR1 and CDR2 sequences are SNHLY and FYNNEI.

Written as DNA, the CDR3 is TGTGCCAGCAGCCAAACAGGAAAAGCTTTCTTT. It codes for CASSQTGKAFF. V and J are TRBV3-1 and TRBJ1-1; a weak D match, TRBD1 (5 bases). Germline CDR1 reads LGHDT; CDR2 reads YNNKEL (reference sequence). The CDR3 has 11 amino acids. V dropped 2 bases and J dropped 9 bases, with 7 bases sitting between them.

This clonotype showed up many times. The J gene is TRBJ1-2, the V gene TRBV12-3 or TRBV12-4, with 7 bases fitting TRBD1. With 6 bases clipped from V and 2 bases from J, the junction kept 3 bases outside the gene matches. The CDR3 is 13 residues long. The CDR3 region is CASRIQGNYGYTF. CDR3 nucleotides: TGTGCCAGCAGGATACAGGGGAACTATGGCTACACCTTC.

The rearrangement links TRBV4-3 to TRBJ2-3; D is possibly TRBD1 or TRBD2 (5 bases each). This CDR3 has 13 amino acids. The germline V gene has CDR1 LGHNA and CDR2 YSLEER. With 1 base removed from V and 6 bases from J, the gap between germline ends came to 8 bases. CDR3 DNA: TGCGCCAGCAGCCAAGTATGGGGGGATACGCAGTATTTT. It codes for CASSQVWGDTQYF.

This chain links TRBV2 with TRBJ1-2; D is undetermined. This CDR3 contains 14 residues. Trimming left V 6 bases short and J 0 bases short, with 11 bases between. Germline CDR1 SNHLY, CDR2 FYNNEI. CDR3 in amino acids: CASRAWVPNYGYTF. The DNA of the CDR3 is TGTGCCAGCAGGGCTTGGGTTCCTAACTATGGCTACACCTTC.

The rearrangement joins TRBV15 to TRBJ1-4; D ambiguous. V gave up 0 bases and J gave up 2 bases, with 10 bases separating them. Germline V gene lookup returns CDR1 LNHNV and CDR2 YYDKDF (reference sequence). The CDR3 consists of 16 residues. CDR3 residues: CATSRDRWATNEKLFF. CDR3 DNA sequence: TGTGCCACCAGCAGAGATCGGTGGGCGACTAATGAAAAACTGTTTTTT.

The sample holds a few counts of this clonotype. This chain links TRBV9 with TRBJ2-2, with 7 bases fitting TRBD2. After removal of 0 bases from V and 5 bases from J, the junction contained 4 bases not matched to a gene. Germline loops: CDR1 SGDLS, CDR2 YYNGEE. The CDR3 has 15 amino acids. The CDR3 reads CASSVDPSGTGELFF. The CDR3 region has the DNA TGTGCCAGCAGCGTAGATCCTAGCGGAACCGGGGAGCTGTTTTTT.

In this sample, this clonotype turned up many times. V gene TRBV29-1 combines with J gene TRBJ1-1; tentatively, D is TRBD1 (5 bases). Trimming left V 4 bases short and J 5 bases short, with 11 bases between. This CDR3 region has 12 residues. The germline V gene encodes CDR1 SQVTM and CDR2 ANQGSEA. CDR3 protein: CSVGRGDTEAFF. CDR3 bases: TGCAGCGTTGGAAGGGGCGATACTGAAGCTTTCTTT.

The V gene is TRBV7-2, the J gene TRBJ1-5; no definite D call. CDR1 SGHTA and CDR2 FQGNSA come from the germline V gene. The CDR3 contains 12 residues. V lost 5 bases, J lost 8 bases, and 10 bases lay in between. The CDR3 loop reads CASSLRDEPQHF. The CDR3 nucleotides are TGTGCCAGCAGCCTAAGGGATGAGCCCCAGCATTTT.

The chain couples TRBV6-5 to TRBJ2-5; 14 nucleotides agree with TRBD2. Germline-derived CDR1 and CDR2 are MNHEY and SVGAGI. The J segment lost 3 bases and the V segment lost 2 bases, leaving 8 bases of the junction unmatched. The CDR3 loop spans 18 amino acids. CDR3 sequence reads: CASSYPTGLAGGKETQYF. In nucleotides, the CDR3 is TGTGCCAGCAGTTACCCAACCGGACTAGCGGGGGGAAAAGAGACCCAGTACTTC.

This clonotype has at least ten counts. The rearrangement links TRBV28 to TRBJ1-1, with D perhaps matching TRBD1 (6 bases). Trimming shortened V by 3 bases and J by 1 base, and 9 bases separated the two germline ends. Germline V CDR1 and CDR2: MDHEN, SYDVKM. This CDR3 has 14 amino acids. Written as DNA, the CDR3 is TGTGCCAGCAGTTTGACCAGGGGGAACACTGAAGCTTTCTTT. Its translation is CASSLTRGNTEAFF. The whole variable domain, remainder taken from reference TRBV28 and TRBJ1-1, is DVKVTQSSRYLVKRTGEKVFLECVQDMDHENMFWYRQDPGLGLRLIYFSYDVKMKEKGDIPEGYSVSREKKERFSLILESASTNQTSMYLCASSLTRGNTEAFFGQGTRLTVV.

This clonotype came up a few times. The V call is TRBV4-3, the J call TRBJ1-6; D call uncertain. Trimming removed 4 bases at V and 0 bases at J, with 10 bases between. The CDR3 runs to 16 residues. Germline V gene sequence: CDR1 LGHNA, CDR2 YSLEER. The CDR3 here is CASSREWVSYNSPLHF. CDR3 nucleotide sequence: TGCGCCAGCAGCCGCGAGTGGGTCTCCTATAATTCACCCCTCCACTTT.

There are a few counts of this clonotype. The chain employs TRBV25-1 and TRBJ2-5; tentatively, D is TRBD1 or TRBD2 (5 bases each). V lost 11 bases and J 7 bases, leaving 14 bases between the germline ends. Germline loops: CDR1 MGHDK, CDR2 SYGVNS. The CDR3 runs 11 residues. The CDR3 DNA reads as TGTGCCTCCGGTGGGGGTTCGACCCAGTACTTC. Translation gives CASGGGSTQYF.

This clonotype has just a few counts. The chain has TRBV7-6 and TRBJ1-3; 7 bases agree with TRBD1. Germline CDR1 SGHVS, CDR2 FNYEAQ. The CDR3 is made up of 17 amino acids. The V segment lost 1 base and the J segment 2 bases; nucleotides outside the gene matches: 8. In DNA form, the CDR3 reads TGTGCCAGCAGCTTAGAATTCGGGCAGGGGGCTGGAAACACCATATATTTT. Protein product: CASSLEFGQGAGNTIYF.

The DNA of the CDR3 is TGTGCCATCAGTGAGTTCCGGGAGAACACTGAAGCTTTCTTT. Amino acids: CAISEFRENTEAFF. V gene TRBV10-3 combines with J gene TRBJ1-1, with no clear D. This CDR3 comprises 14 residues. CDR1 ENHRY and CDR2 SYGVKD come from the germline V gene. Trimming left V 1 base short and J 1 base short, with 7 bases between.

This chain joins TRBV4-3 and TRBJ2-1; D gene uncertain. This CDR3 has 16 residues. Germline-derived CDR1 and CDR2 are LGHNA and YSLEER. With 4 bases removed from V and 0 bases from J, the gap between germline ends came to 13 bases. The chain's CDR3 is CASSPRPRSSYNEQFF. CDR3 DNA sequence: TGCGCCAGCAGCCCGCGACCCAGAAGCTCCTACAATGAGCAGTTCTTC.

This chain joins TRBV5-1 and TRBJ1-4; 7 bases align to TRBD1. The CDR3 length is 15 residues. Germline-derived CDR1 and CDR2 are SGHRS and YFSETQ. Unmatched junction bases numbered 5, after V lost 4 bases and J lost 2 bases. The CDR3 DNA reads as TGCGCCAGCAGCAAGAACAGGGGTACTAATGAAAAACTGTTTTTT. Protein product: CASSKNRGTNEKLFF.

This clonotype was seen at least ten times. The V gene is TRBV25-1, the J gene TRBJ2-3, with D tentatively TRBD1 (5 bases). V lost 1 base, J lost 5 bases, and 10 bases lay in between. CDR1 and CDR2 from the germline V gene are MGHDK and SYGVNS. The CDR3 totals 14 residues. CDR3 sequence: CASSEFRVVDTQYF. The CDR3 DNA sequence: TGTGCCAGCAGTGAATTCAGGGTGGTAGATACGCAGTATTTT.

This rearrangement joins TRBV20-1 to TRBJ2-3, with 7 nucleotides matching TRBD2. Germline-derived CDR1 and CDR2 are DFQATT and SNEGSKA (reference sequence). The CDR3 totals 14 residues. V lost 4 bases to trimming and J lost 0 bases; unmatched junction nucleotides: 4. The CDR3 DNA reads as TGCAGTGCTATGGATAGCGGGAGCACAGATACGCAGTATTTT. Residues: CSAMDSGSTDTQYF.

This clonotype was observed a handful of times. The chain joins TRBV2 to TRBJ1-6, with D unclear. CDR1 and CDR2 (germline): SNHLY, FYNNEI. Trimming took 7 bases from V and 7 from J, leaving 17 bases between them. The CDR3 sequence is 15 residues long. In nucleotides, the CDR3 is TGTGCCAGCAAGCGGGCGCAACCTGGCAATTCACCCCTCCACTTT. This sequence encodes CASKRAQPGNSPLHF.

The chain employs TRBV7-9 and TRBJ2-1, with D perhaps matching TRBD2 (6 bases). Germline V gene lookup returns CDR1 SEHNR and CDR2 FQNEAQ (reference sequence). The germline V and J ends were trimmed by 1 base and 3 bases, with 16 bases remaining between them. The CDR3 totals 17 residues. The DNA for the CDR3 is TGTGCCAGCAGCTTAGGGAGGAGTAGCGGAATCTACAATGAGCAGTTCTTC. Translating it yields CASSLGRSSGIYNEQFF.

As DNA, the CDR3 is TGTGCCATCAGCCTAGCGGAAAGGGAGACCCAGTACTTC. It translates to CAISLAERETQYF. This chain connects TRBV10-3 to TRBJ2-5, with 7 bases identical to TRBD2. The CDR3 runs to 13 residues. Germline CDR1 is ENHRY and CDR2 is SYGVKD. Germline trimming cut 6 bases from V and 5 bases from J; bases unmatched to any gene: 6.